This T cell receptor beta chain was sequenced in a study of radiation and T cells in renal cell carcinoma (TCRdb year 2020). Regarding the research as a whole: Samples came from a clinical trial, in which primary renal cell carcinomas received 15 Gy stereotactic body radiation therapy followed by nephrectomy 4 weeks later. A total of approximately 53 samples underwent TCR beta sequencing, made up of roughly 26 tumors and roughly 27 peripheral blood samples. A total of approximately 3,800,000 unique CDR3 nucleotide sequences, encoding 2.7 million or so unique CDR3 amino acid sequences, were found across all 55 or so samples. The paper's findings and limits, for the study overall: With a single-armed trial design, the study had no way to address how radiation dose or scheduling affects the TCR repertoire. Because pretreatment tumor biopsies were not available, the study could not determine whether clonotypes were already present within the tumor at baseline. In blood, the top tumor clonotypes increased from baseline to 2 weeks after radiation and then shrank by 4 weeks, which suggests a temporary expansion of tumor-resident clones. Blood repertoire dynamics were not followed beyond 4 weeks after treatment.

Explained via the paper, the time point label denotes: blood 2 weeks post-SBRT. The treatment or condition label for this specimen denotes: 15 Gy SBRT to primary tumor, nephrectomy 4 weeks later. To track tumor-enriched clonotypes, serial peripheral blood was sampled from radiation-treated patients at baseline and at 2 weeks and 4 weeks after SBRT. Renal cell carcinoma with clear cell pathology was present in all patients. The QIAamp DNA Blood Mini Kit (Qiagen) was used to prepare genomic DNA for TCR sequencing. Only samples passing all quality control checks were included in the analyses. The CDR1 and CDR2 encoded by the germline V gene are SGHVS and FQNEAQ. From its cysteine to its phenylalanine, the CDR3 spans 15 amino acids. Of the read, only the CDR3 DNA is kept; its 45 bases are in frame from base 1. V is trimmed back by 4 bases and J by 7 bases, and the junction contains 8 bases that no gene match accounts for.

As for this clone: Its binding antigen is unknown. One base away there is no much larger clone; base qualities are not given.

Following the manufacturer's recommendations, the immunoSEQ kit was used to generate TCR beta libraries from genomic DNA. To prepare the libraries, a first multiplex PCR with proprietary primers was run, followed by a second PCR that added unique barcodes, and a bead cleanup was done after each round. Each sample batch included a kit-provided positive control reaction and a negative control reaction. The final libraries were assessed on an Agilent 4200 TapeStation D1000 ScreenTape, pooled by volume, and quantified by qPCR. Sequencing was performed on an Illumina NextSeq500 using a MidOutput 150-cycle cartridge, with 156 Read1 cycles, 15 Index1 cycles, and the kit custom primers. The pooled library was loaded at 0.75 to 1 pM, with an approximately 20% PhiX control spiked in. On the study's bioinformatics: Vendor-processed data were analyzed in R, and a clonotype was defined as all T cells sharing the same CDR3 nucleotide sequence. In the clone abundance analyses, frequencies were normalized to the 10,000 most abundant clones in each sample. Before analysis, public T cell clones were removed, and these numbered fewer than five per sample on average. A difference in abundance of at least 32-fold between compartments was used to define tumor-enriched and baseline blood-enriched clonotypes. A beta-binomial differential abundance model was used to identify clonotypes that were expanded or contracted between blood time points. Tumor-blood repertoire similarity was measured with the Baroni-Urbani and Buser coefficient, and groups were compared using two-tailed Wilcoxon tests in R. In TCRdb, the immuneACCESS table is reduced to in-frame sequences with V and J assigned. These tables do not hold every clone; where another copy was compared, an unresolved V gene accounts for under half, and the others remain unexplained. V and J calls and clone size are as listed in that table; D and trimming were resolved from the DNA. This sample gives roughly 130,000 clones in total; approximately 90% of them show up just once. The biggest ten clones account for around 6% of the sample.

The TCR originated in a woman between 65 and 79 years old with renal cell carcinoma. The source material was blood, sampled from a patient whose treatment included radiotherapy and nephrectomy. The sequence is built from TRBV7-8 and TRBJ1-5, with 9 middle bases fitting TRBD1. The CDR3 amino acid sequence is: CASSSPGQGGQPQHF. The bases read TGTGCCAGCAGCTCCCCGGGACAGGGAGGGCAGCCCCAGCATTTT.